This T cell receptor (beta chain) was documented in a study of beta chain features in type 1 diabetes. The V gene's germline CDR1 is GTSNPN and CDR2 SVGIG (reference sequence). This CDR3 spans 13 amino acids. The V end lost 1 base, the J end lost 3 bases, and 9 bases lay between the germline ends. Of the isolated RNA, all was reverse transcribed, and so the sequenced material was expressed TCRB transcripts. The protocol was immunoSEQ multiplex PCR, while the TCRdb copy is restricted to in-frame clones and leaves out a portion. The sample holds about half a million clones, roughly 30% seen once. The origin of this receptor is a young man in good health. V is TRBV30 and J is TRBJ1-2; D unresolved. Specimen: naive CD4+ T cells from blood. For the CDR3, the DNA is TGTGCCTGGAGTGAGCAGCCTCACTATGGCTACACCTTC. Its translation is CAWSEQPHYGYTF.